The TCR beta chain described here comes from a study of molecular identifiers for immune sequencing clone quantification. Whole-study results and caveats: Spiked TCR RNA from one Jurkat cell reportedly showed up when mixed among one million naive cells. For effector cells, clones above 20 RNA copies held over 98% of molecules; for naive cells, under 1%.

MiXCR, run by TCRdb on the PCR reads, gives a single entry per CDR3 protein. The sample records around 460,000 distinct CDR3 sequences, roughly 23% being singletons. Germline V CDR1 and CDR2: MNHEY, SMNVEV (reference sequence). CDR3 length: 15 residues. The V gene end was trimmed by 5 bases and the J gene end by 4 bases; junction bases not matched to a gene: 10. Naive CD8 T cells were picked out by sorting for CD8+CD4-CCR7+CD45RA+. Worth noting for this clonotype: No antigen is known for it.

Specimen: naive CD8+ T cells from blood, with Jurkat cell RNA spiked in. Regarding subset: FACS-sorted CD8+CD4-CCR7+CD45RA+ naive T cells. The chain employs TRBV27 and TRBJ2-7, with 8 positions matching TRBD2. The TCR sequence derives from a human donor in good health. Some libraries in this study had Jurkat cell RNA spiked in. Here the CDR3 DNA reads TGTGCCAGCAGTCCCCACGCGGGGGGCCCTTACGAGCAGTACTTC. Its protein is CASSPHAGGPYEQYF.